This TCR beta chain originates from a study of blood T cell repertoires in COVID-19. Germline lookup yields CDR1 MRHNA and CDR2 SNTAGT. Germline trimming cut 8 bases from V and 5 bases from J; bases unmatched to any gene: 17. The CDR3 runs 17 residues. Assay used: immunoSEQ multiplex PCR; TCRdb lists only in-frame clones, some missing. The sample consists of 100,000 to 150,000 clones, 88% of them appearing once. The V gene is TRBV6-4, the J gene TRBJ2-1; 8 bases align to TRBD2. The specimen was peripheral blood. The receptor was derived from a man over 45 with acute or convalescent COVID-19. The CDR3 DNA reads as TGTGCCAGCTCCCTTGTAGCCGGGGGGGCCTTCGACAATGAGCAGTTCTTC. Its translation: CASSLVAGGAFDNEQFF.